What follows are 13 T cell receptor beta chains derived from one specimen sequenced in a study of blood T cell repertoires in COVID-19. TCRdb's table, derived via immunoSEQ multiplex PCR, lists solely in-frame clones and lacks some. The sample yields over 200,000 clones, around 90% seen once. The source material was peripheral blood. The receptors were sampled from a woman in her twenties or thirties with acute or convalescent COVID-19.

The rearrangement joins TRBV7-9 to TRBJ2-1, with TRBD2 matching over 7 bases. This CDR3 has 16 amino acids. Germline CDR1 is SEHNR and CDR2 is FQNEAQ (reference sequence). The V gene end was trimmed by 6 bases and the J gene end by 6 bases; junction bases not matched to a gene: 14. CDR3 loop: CASRPSGGTYRNEQFF. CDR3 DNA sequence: TGTGCCAGCAGACCATCGGGAGGTACTTATCGCAATGAGCAGTTCTTC. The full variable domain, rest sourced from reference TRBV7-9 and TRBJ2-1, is DTGVSQNPRHKITKRGQNVTFRCDPISEHNRLYWYRQTLGQGPEFLTYFQNEAQLEKSRLLSDRFSAERPKGSFSTLEIQRTEQGDSAMYLCASRPSGGTYRNEQFFGPGTRLTVL.

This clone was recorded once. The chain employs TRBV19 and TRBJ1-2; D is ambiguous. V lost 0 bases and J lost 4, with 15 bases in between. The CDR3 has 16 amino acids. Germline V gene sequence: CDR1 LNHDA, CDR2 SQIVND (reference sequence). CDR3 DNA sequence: TGTGCCAGTAGTATAGATCAAGCGGCGCCGGGCTATGGCTACACCTTC. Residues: CASSIDQAAPGYGYTF.

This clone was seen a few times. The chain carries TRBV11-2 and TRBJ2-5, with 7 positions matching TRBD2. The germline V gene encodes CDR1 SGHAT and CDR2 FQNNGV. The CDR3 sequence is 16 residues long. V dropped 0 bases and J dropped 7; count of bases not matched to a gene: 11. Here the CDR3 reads CASSLDRGVRLRTQYF. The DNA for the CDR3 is TGTGCCAGCAGCTTAGATCGGGGGGTCAGATTGAGGACCCAGTACTTC.

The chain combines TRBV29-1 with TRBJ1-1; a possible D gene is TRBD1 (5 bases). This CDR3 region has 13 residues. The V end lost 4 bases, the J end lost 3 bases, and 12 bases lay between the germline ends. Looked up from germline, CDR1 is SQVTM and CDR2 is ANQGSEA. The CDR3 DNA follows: TGCAGCGTTGGTTCAGGGAGGGACACTGAAGCTTTCTTT. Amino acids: CSVGSGRDTEAFF.

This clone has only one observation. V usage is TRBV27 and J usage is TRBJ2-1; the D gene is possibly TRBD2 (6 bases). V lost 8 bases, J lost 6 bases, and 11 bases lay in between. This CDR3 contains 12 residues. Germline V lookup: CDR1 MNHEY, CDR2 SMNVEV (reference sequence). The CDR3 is CASSNGGNEQFF. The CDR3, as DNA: TGTGCCAGCTCAAACGGGGGCAATGAGCAGTTCTTC.

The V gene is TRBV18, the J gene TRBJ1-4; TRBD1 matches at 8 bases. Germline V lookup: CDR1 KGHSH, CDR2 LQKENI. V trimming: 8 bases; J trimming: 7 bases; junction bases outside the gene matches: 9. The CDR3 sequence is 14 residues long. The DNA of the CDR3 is TGTGCCAGCCGAAGAGGACAGGGCGGTGAAAAACTGTTTTTT. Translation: CASRRGQGGEKLFF.

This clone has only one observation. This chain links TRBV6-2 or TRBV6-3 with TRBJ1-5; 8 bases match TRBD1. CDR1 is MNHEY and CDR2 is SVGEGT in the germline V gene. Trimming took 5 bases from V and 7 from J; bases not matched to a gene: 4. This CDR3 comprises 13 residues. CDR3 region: CASSQGARQPQHF. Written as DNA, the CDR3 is TGTGCCAGCAGTCAGGGGGCCCGGCAGCCCCAGCATTTT.

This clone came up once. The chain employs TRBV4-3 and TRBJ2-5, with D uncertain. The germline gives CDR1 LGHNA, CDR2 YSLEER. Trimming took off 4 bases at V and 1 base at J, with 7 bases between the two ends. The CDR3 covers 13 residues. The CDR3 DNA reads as TGCGCCAGCAGCCCACACATCCAAGAGACCCAGTACTTC. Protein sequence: CASSPHIQETQYF.

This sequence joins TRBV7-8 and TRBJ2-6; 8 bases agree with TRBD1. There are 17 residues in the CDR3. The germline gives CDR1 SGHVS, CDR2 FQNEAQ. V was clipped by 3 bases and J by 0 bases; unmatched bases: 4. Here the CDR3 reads CASSLDRAHSGANVLTF. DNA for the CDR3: TGTGCCAGCAGCTTGGACAGGGCTCACTCTGGGGCCAACGTCCTGACTTTC.

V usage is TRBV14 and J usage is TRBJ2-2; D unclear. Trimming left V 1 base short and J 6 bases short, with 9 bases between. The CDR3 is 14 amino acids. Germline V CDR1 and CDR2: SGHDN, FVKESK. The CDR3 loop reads CASSQVLRSGELFF. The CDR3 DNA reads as TGTGCCAGCAGCCAAGTTCTCAGATCCGGGGAGCTGTTTTTT.

CDR3 sequence reads: CASSLRQGLIYEQYF. For the CDR3, the DNA is TGCGCCAGCAGTCTACGACAGGGCCTAATCTACGAGCAGTACTTC. The chain links TRBV23-1 to TRBJ2-7; TRBD1 matches 7 bases. TRBV23-1 counts as an open reading frame of uncertain function. CDR3 size: 15 residues. V lost 4 bases, J lost 3 bases, and 9 bases stayed unmatched.

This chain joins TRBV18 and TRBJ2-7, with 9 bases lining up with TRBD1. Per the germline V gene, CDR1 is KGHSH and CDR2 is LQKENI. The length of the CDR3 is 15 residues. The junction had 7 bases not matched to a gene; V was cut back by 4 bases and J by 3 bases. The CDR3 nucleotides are TGTGCCAGCTCACTCTCCAGGACAGGGGACTACGAGCAGTACTTC. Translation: CASSLSRTGDYEQYF.

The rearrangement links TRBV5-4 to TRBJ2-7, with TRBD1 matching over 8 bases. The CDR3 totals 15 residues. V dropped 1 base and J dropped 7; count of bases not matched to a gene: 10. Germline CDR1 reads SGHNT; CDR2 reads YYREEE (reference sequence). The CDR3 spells CASSLSGTGPGEQYF. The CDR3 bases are TGTGCCAGCAGCTTGTCCGGGACAGGACCGGGGGAGCAGTACTTC.